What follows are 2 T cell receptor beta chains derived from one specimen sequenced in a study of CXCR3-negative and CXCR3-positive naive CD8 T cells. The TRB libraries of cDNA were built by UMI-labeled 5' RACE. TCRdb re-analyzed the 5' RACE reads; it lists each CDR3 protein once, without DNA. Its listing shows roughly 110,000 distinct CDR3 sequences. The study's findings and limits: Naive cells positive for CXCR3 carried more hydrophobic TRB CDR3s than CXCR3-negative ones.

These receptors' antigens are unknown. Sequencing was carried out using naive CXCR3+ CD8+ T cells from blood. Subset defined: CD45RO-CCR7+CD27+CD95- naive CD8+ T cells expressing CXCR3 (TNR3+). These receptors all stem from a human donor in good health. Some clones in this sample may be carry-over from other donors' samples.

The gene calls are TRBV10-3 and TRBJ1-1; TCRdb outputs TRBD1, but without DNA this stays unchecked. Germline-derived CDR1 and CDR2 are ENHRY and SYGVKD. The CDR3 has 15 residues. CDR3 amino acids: CAIRWTGGENTEAFF.

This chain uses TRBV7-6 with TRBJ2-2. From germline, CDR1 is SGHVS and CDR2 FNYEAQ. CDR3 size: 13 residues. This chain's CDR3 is CASSIEITGELFF.